The 26 T cell receptor beta chains in this list originate from one sample, sequenced in a study of blood T cell repertoires in COVID-19 (TCRdb year 2020). Receptors were amplified or captured by the immunoSEQ multiplex PCR assay. The clones in this table, taken by TCRdb from immuneACCESS, are in-frame only. Not every clone is retained; where verified, under half of the shortfall comes from an unresolved V gene, and the cause of the rest is unknown. Across this sample there are more than 65,000 clones, with roughly 85% seen only once. The ten largest account for around 10% of the sample. The sequenced sample consisted of peripheral blood. These receptors were taken from an elderly woman with acute or convalescent COVID-19.

The V gene is TRBV6-2 or TRBV6-3, the J gene TRBJ2-1; D is unresolved. The ends were cut back, 2 bases at V and 6 bases at J, with 5 bases in the middle. CDR3 length equals 12 residues. Germline-derived CDR1 and CDR2 are MNHEY and SVGEGT. DNA of the CDR3: TGTGCCAGCAGTTACCCGTCCAATGAGCAGTTCTTC. This gives the protein CASSYPSNEQFF.

The V gene is TRBV18, the J gene TRBJ1-4, with 7 bases fitting TRBD1. Looked up from germline, CDR1 is KGHSH and CDR2 is LQKENI. The CDR3 spans 17 residues. The V and J ends lost 3 bases and 4 bases, in that order; junction bases with no gene match: 11. CDR3: CASSPDSGTAVNEKLFF. DNA of the CDR3: TGTGCCAGCTCACCCGACTCAGGGACAGCGGTTAATGAAAAACTGTTTTTT. Looking up the rest from reference TRBV18 and TRBJ1-4 gives the full variable domain: NAGVMQNPRHLVRRRGQEARLRCSPMKGHSHVYWYRQLPEEGLKFMVYLQKENIIDESGMPKERFSAEFPKEGPSILRIQQVVRGDSAAYFCASSPDSGTAVNEKLFFGSGTQLSVL.

The rearrangement joins TRBV2 to TRBJ1-2; D is perhaps TRBD1 (5 bases). From germline, CDR1 is SNHLY and CDR2 FYNNEI. The CDR3 is 12 residues long. Deletions cut 9 bases from V and 5 bases from J, with 13 bases between. CDR3 sequence (DNA): TGTGCCAGAAAACACAGGACATATGGCTACACCTTC. This gives the protein CARKHRTYGYTF.

This chain uses TRBV19 with TRBJ1-1; D is perhaps TRBD1 (5 bases). Trimming removed 4 bases at V and 3 bases at J, with 15 bases between. The CDR3 consists of 15 residues. Germline CDR1 reads LNHDA; CDR2 reads SQIVND (reference sequence). The chain's CDR3 is CASSTDSAGDTEAFF. The CDR3 coding sequence is TGTGCCAGTAGTACCGATAGCGCGGGGGACACTGAAGCTTTCTTT.

The chain has TRBV19 and TRBJ1-3; 7 bases fit TRBD1. Germline trimming cut 6 bases from V and 0 bases from J; bases unmatched to any gene: 2. The CDR3 spans 14 residues. Germline values: CDR1 LNHDA, CDR2 SQIVND (reference sequence). CDR3 DNA: TGTGCCAGTAGCAGGGGGAGCTCTGGAAACACCATATATTTT. It translates to CASSRGSSGNTIYF.

This clone has just one count. The chain recombines TRBV5-1 with TRBJ2-2; 10 bases match TRBD2. Per germline, CDR1 SGHRS and CDR2 YFSETQ. Germline trimming cut 4 bases from V and 5 bases from J; bases unmatched to any gene: 8. This CDR3 is built from 16 residues. CDR3 in DNA: TGCGCCAGCAGCCTCAGACTAGCGGGTGAGACCGGGGAGCTGTTTTTT. Translating gives CASSLRLAGETGELFF.

V and J are TRBV7-8 and TRBJ1-1; 7 bases are a match to TRBD1. V lost 0 bases, J lost 12 bases, and 10 bases stayed unmatched. There are 14 residues in the CDR3. The germline CDR1 and CDR2 sequences are SGHVS and FQNEAQ. The CDR3 sequence: CASSLARGHRISFF. CDR3 DNA: TGTGCCAGCAGCTTAGCGAGGGGGCACCGGATATCTTTCTTT.

The J gene is TRBJ2-3, the V gene TRBV2; TRBD2 matches 10 bases. This CDR3 is built from 12 residues. Germline V gene data show CDR1 as SNHLY and CDR2 as FYNNEI. V trimming: 7 bases; J trimming: 5 bases; junction bases outside the gene matches: 0. In DNA, the CDR3 is TGTGCCAGCAAGCGGGGGGGAGATACGCAGTATTTT. Residues: CASKRGGDTQYF.

The V and J genes are TRBV5-4 and TRBJ1-3; D gene unclear. This CDR3 is built from 15 residues. V was trimmed by 4 bases and J by 0 bases, leaving 11 bases between them. Per the germline V gene, CDR1 is SGHNT and CDR2 is YYREEE (reference sequence). The CDR3 sequence: CASSLPGFSGNTIYF. As DNA, the CDR3 is TGTGCCAGCAGCCTGCCGGGATTCTCTGGAAACACCATATATTTT.

The chain has TRBV30 and TRBJ1-1, with 7 positions matching TRBD1. Germline CDR1 GTSNPN, CDR2 SVGIG (reference sequence). V dropped 5 bases and J dropped 6; count of bases not matched to a gene: 9. The CDR3 has 13 amino acids. The CDR3 DNA sequence: TGTGCCTGGGGGGACAGTCCGATCTCTGAAGCTTTCTTT. Translation gives CAWGDSPISEAFF. The full variable domain, completed using reference TRBV30 and TRBJ1-1, is SQTIHQWPATLVQPVGSPLSLECTVEGTSNPNLYWYRQAAGRGLQLLFYSVGIGQISSEVPQNLSASRPQDRQFILSSKKLLLSDSGFYLCAWGDSPISEAFFGQGTRLTVV.

This chain joins TRBV5-1 and TRBJ1-1; TRBD1 matches 8 bases. Unmatched junction bases numbered 2, after V lost 0 bases and J lost 4 bases. Germline CDR1 SGHRS, CDR2 YFSETQ. The CDR3 covers 14 residues. The DNA of the CDR3 is TGCGCCAGCAGCTTGGCAGGGGGCGGCACTGAAGCTTTCTTT. Its translation is CASSLAGGGTEAFF.

The chain is built from TRBV6-5 and TRBJ1-5; unclear D gene. With 5 bases removed from V and 5 bases from J, the gap between germline ends came to 10 bases. Germline CDR1 MNHEY, CDR2 SVGAGI. The CDR3 has 13 amino acids. This CDR3 is CASSLNLDQPQHF. Written as DNA, the CDR3 is TGTGCCAGCAGTCTTAACCTAGATCAGCCCCAGCATTTT.

In DNA form, the CDR3 reads TGCGCCAGCAGCCAACAGGGGGCCGACACTGAAGCTTTCTTT. Translation: CASSQQGADTEAFF. V and J are TRBV4-1 and TRBJ1-1, with 8 bases matching TRBD1. The germline gives CDR1 MGHRA, CDR2 YSYEKL. The CDR3 runs to 14 residues. J gave up 3 bases and V 2 bases, and 2 bases lay outside the gene matches.

The chain employs TRBV6-5 and TRBJ2-5, with TRBD1 identical over 7 bases. Germline assignment: CDR1 MNHEY and CDR2 SVGAGI. The ends lost 8 bases at V and 4 bases at J; junction bases unmatched: 4. The CDR3 spans 12 residues. CDR3 region: CASDRDGETQYF. In DNA form, the CDR3 reads TGTGCCAGCGACAGGGACGGAGAGACCCAGTACTTC.

This clone appeared once. The CDR3 spells CASSPPGQGTFNEQFF. The CDR3, as DNA: TGCGCCAGCAGCCCCCCGGGACAGGGGACGTTTAATGAGCAGTTCTTC. The chain joins TRBV5-1 to TRBJ2-1; 10 bases align to TRBD1. Per germline, CDR1 SGHRS and CDR2 YFSETQ. V was clipped by 4 bases and J by 7 bases; unmatched bases: 11. CDR3 length: 16 amino acids.

This chain uses TRBV18 with TRBJ1-4, with D maybe TRBD1 (6 bases). The CDR3 has 15 residues. CDR1 is KGHSH and CDR2 is LQKENI in the germline V gene. The V end was cut by 3 bases, the J end by 3 bases, with 11 bases between. This CDR3 reads CASSPHEGANEKLFF. The CDR3 DNA is TGTGCCAGCTCACCCCATGAGGGGGCTAATGAAAAACTGTTTTTT.

This chain joins TRBV12-5 and TRBJ2-6; 10 positions match TRBD1. V lost 0 bases and J lost 4; bases outside the gene matches: 12. The length of the CDR3 is 20 residues. Germline lookup yields CDR1 LGHNT and CDR2 FRNRAP. CDR3: CASGLVRLGQGVSGANVLTF. The CDR3 DNA sequence: TGTGCTAGTGGTTTGGTTCGATTAGGACAGGGGGTATCGGGGGCCAACGTCCTGACTTTC. Full variable domain (outside the CDR3, taken from reference TRBV12-5 and TRBJ2-6): DARVTQTPRHKVTEMGQEVTMRCQPILGHNTVFWYRQTMMQGLELLAYFRNRAPLDDSGMPKDRFSAEMPDATLATLKIQPSEPRDSAVYFCASGLVRLGQGVSGANVLTFGAGSRLTVL.

The rearrangement links TRBV5-1 to TRBJ2-3, with 10 bases that match TRBD2. J was trimmed by 2 bases and V by 4 bases; bases with no gene match: 7. This CDR3 comprises 16 residues. CDR1 is SGHRS, CDR2 YFSETQ, per germline. The CDR3 coding sequence is TGCGCCAGCAGCCCCGAGCGGGGGGGCAACACAGATACGCAGTATTTT. Translated: CASSPERGGNTDTQYF.

The chain employs TRBV28 and TRBJ1-4; TRBD1 matches 9 bases. J gave up 10 bases and V 6 bases, and 0 bases lay outside the gene matches. The CDR3 is 11 residues long. Germline V lookup: CDR1 MDHEN, CDR2 SYDVKM. Written as DNA, the CDR3 is TGTGCCAGCAGGGGACAGGGAAAACTGTTTTTT. This codes for CASRGQGKLFF.

This clone was detected only a few times. The chain has TRBV5-1 and TRBJ2-7; D perhaps matches TRBD2 (6 bases). The CDR3 sequence is 14 residues long. Trimming pared 3 bases from V and 2 bases from J, leaving 12 bases between. Germline CDR1 reads SGHRS; CDR2 reads YFSETQ. CDR3 bases: TGCGCCAGCAGCTCCTCGGGGGTCACCTACGAGCAGTACTTC. This encodes CASSSSGVTYEQYF.

The chain carries TRBV10-3 and TRBJ1-6; 7 positions match TRBD1. The CDR3 runs 13 residues. The V gene's germline CDR1 is ENHRY and CDR2 SYGVKD. Trimming at V came to 9 bases and at J to 6 bases, leaving 5 bases not matched to a gene. In DNA, the CDR3 is TGTGCCATTACGGGACAGCCTAATTCACCCCTCCACTTT. Translated: CAITGQPNSPLHF.

The genes are TRBV18 and TRBJ1-2, with 8 bases lining up with TRBD1. The CDR3 is 14 amino acids. V lost 3 bases and J lost 5; bases outside the gene matches: 5. Germline CDR1 is KGHSH and CDR2 is LQKENI. As DNA, the CDR3 is TGTGCCAGCTCACCCCTCCGGACAGGGTATGGCTACACCTTC. Translating it yields CASSPLRTGYGYTF.

The CDR3 protein is CASSYADSPLHF. The CDR3 DNA is TGTGCCAGCAGTTACGCGGATTCACCCCTCCACTTT. The chain employs TRBV6-5 and TRBJ1-6; D remains unclear. This CDR3 spans 12 amino acids. V gave up 2 bases and J gave up 8 bases, with 4 bases separating them. From germline, CDR1 is MNHEY and CDR2 SVGAGI.

The chain uses TRBV5-6 and TRBJ1-1; D may be TRBD1 (6 bases). Per germline, CDR1 SGHDT and CDR2 YYEEEE. The CDR3 contains 13 residues. The V and J ends lost 5 bases and 6 bases respectively, with 14 bases between them. CDR3 residues: CASRATGIPEAFF. The CDR3 nucleotides read TGTGCCAGCAGGGCAACAGGGATCCCTGAAGCTTTCTTT.

This chain joins TRBV11-2 and TRBJ1-5; D call uncertain. The CDR3 covers 14 residues. Per germline, CDR1 SGHAT and CDR2 FQNNGV. Between the trimmed V and J ends, which lost 4 bases and 2 bases, there was a span of 9 bases. The DNA of the CDR3 is TGTGCCAGCAGCTCAACTCTAGGCAATCAGCCCCAGCATTTT. Translating it yields CASSSTLGNQPQHF.

The chain recombines TRBV2 with TRBJ1-5; D is uncertain. Germline lookup yields CDR1 SNHLY and CDR2 FYNNEI. V was trimmed by 7 bases and J by 6 bases, leaving 13 bases between them. The CDR3 extends over 13 amino acids. CDR3 amino acids: CASTPDLSQPQHF. The CDR3 DNA reads as TGTGCCAGCACCCCCGACTTGAGTCAGCCCCAGCATTTT.